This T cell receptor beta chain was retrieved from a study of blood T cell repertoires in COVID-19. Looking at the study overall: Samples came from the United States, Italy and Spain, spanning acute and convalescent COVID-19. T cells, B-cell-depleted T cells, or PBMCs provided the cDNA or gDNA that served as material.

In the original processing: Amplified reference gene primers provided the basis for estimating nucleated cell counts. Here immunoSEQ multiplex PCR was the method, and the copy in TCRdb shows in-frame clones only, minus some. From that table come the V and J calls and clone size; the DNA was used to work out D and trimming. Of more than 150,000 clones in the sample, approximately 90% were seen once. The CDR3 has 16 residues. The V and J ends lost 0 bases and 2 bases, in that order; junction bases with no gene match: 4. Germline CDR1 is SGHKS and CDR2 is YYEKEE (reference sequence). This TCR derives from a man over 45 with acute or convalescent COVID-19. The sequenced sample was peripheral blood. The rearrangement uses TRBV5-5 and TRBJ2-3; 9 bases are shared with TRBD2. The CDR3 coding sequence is TGTGCCAGCAGCTTGGGGAGCGGGGGGAACACAGATACGCAGTATTTT. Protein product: CASSLGSGGNTDTQYF.